The 20 T cell receptor beta chains presented below share a single source sample, sequenced in a study of CD8+ T cells in alopecia areata. The authors extracted RNA and reverse transcribed it into cDNA as the sequencing template. Assay: immunoSEQ multiplex PCR; the TCRdb copy retains only in-frame clones and omits some. The profile covers about 250,000 clones, with roughly two thirds appearing a single time and 1.2% taken by the ten largest. The sequencing here drew on CD4+ T cells sorted from blood, taken at week 0. These receptors were obtained from a human donor with alopecia areata.

This chain uses TRBV7-9 with TRBJ2-7; D remains unclear. V was cut by 2 bases and J by 2 bases, with 7 bases left in between. CDR3 length equals 13 residues. Germline V CDR1 and CDR2: SEHNR, FQNEAQ (reference sequence). This CDR3 is CASSLSGPYEQYF. CDR3 DNA: TGTGCCAGCAGCTTATCAGGACCCTACGAGCAGTACTTC.

This rearrangement joins TRBV6-6 to TRBJ1-6; D gene uncertain. The CDR3 has 13 amino acids. Trimming took off 11 bases at V and 6 bases at J, with 14 bases between the two ends. Per germline, CDR1 MNHNY and CDR2 SVGAGI (reference sequence). The CDR3 coding sequence is TGTGCCTCCTACCCAGGCCCTAATTCACCCCTCCACTTT. This gives the protein CASYPGPNSPLHF.

V usage is TRBV2 and J usage is TRBJ2-3; TRBD1 agrees at 11 bases. Trimming cost V 3 bases and J 4 bases; bases outside gene matches: 3. Germline V CDR1 and CDR2: SNHLY, FYNNEI. This CDR3 has 15 amino acids. The CDR3 DNA follows: TGTGCCAGCAGTGAGCCGGGACAGGGGGCAGATACGCAGTATTTT. It specifies CASSEPGQGADTQYF.

The chain carries TRBV30 and TRBJ2-3, with D possibly called TRBD1 or TRBD2 (6 bases each). V lost 3 bases and J lost 1, with 20 bases in between. CDR3 length: 17 residues. Germline loops: CDR1 GTSNPN, CDR2 SVGIG (reference sequence). The CDR3 spells CAWRGRGLEFRTDTQYF. The CDR3 DNA follows: TGTGCCTGGAGAGGCCGGGGGCTAGAGTTCCGCACAGATACGCAGTATTTT. The whole variable domain, remainder taken from reference TRBV30 and TRBJ2-3, is SQTIHQWPATLVQPVGSPLSLECTVEGTSNPNLYWYRQAAGRGLQLLFYSVGIGQISSEVPQNLSASRPQDRQFILSSKKLLLSDSGFYLCAWRGRGLEFRTDTQYFGPGTRLTVL.

The V gene is TRBV5-4, the J gene TRBJ2-1; 11 bases align to TRBD2. Trimming removed 0 bases from V and 10 bases from J; junction bases left unmatched: 6. This CDR3 contains 15 residues. Germline loops: CDR1 SGHNT, CDR2 YYREEE (reference sequence). The CDR3 reads CASSLELAGGGEQFF. The CDR3 DNA reads TGTGCCAGCAGCTTGGAGCTAGCGGGGGGAGGAGAGCAGTTCTTC. Filled out from reference TRBV5-4 and TRBJ2-1, the complete variable domain reads ETGVTQSPTHLIKTRGQQVTLRCSSQSGHNTVSWYQQALGQGPQFIFQYYREEENGRGNFPPRFSGLQFPNYSSELNVNALELDDSALYLCASSLELAGGGEQFFGPGTRLTVL.

The rearrangement joins TRBV29-1 to TRBJ1-2; 8 bases align to TRBD1. The germline V gene has CDR1 SQVTM and CDR2 ANQGSEA. The length of the CDR3 is 15 residues. V was pared by 3 bases and J by 5 bases, with 11 bases of the junction left unmatched. The CDR3: CSVDGRTGQFYGYTF. The DNA of the CDR3 is TGCAGCGTTGACGGCCGGACAGGGCAGTTTTATGGCTACACCTTC.

The genes are TRBV6-1 and TRBJ2-5, with D unclear. Trimming removed 2 bases at V and 4 bases at J, with 8 bases between. CDR3 length equals 13 residues. From germline, CDR1 is MNHNS and CDR2 SASEGT. The CDR3 sequence is CASSETRGETQYF. In DNA, the CDR3 is TGTGCCAGCAGTGAAACGCGTGGAGAGACCCAGTACTTC.

This sequence joins TRBV18 and TRBJ2-3; D remains unclear. The CDR3 totals 12 residues. CDR1 and CDR2 from the germline V gene are KGHSH and LQKENI. V was clipped by 2 bases and J by 3 bases, with 3 bases between them. The CDR3 spells CASSPFTDTQYF. The DNA for the CDR3 is TGTGCCAGCTCACCATTTACAGATACGCAGTATTTT.

This rearrangement joins TRBV30 to TRBJ1-3, with D unclear. Germline CDR1 is GTSNPN and CDR2 is SVGIG (reference sequence). This CDR3 has 14 amino acids. The ends were cut back, 2 bases at V and 0 bases at J, with 8 bases in the middle. The CDR3 DNA follows: TGTGCCTGGAGTTTTGCCCGCTCTGGAAACACCATATATTTT. Translation gives CAWSFARSGNTIYF. Full variable domain (rest looked up from reference TRBV30 and TRBJ1-3): SQTIHQWPATLVQPVGSPLSLECTVEGTSNPNLYWYRQAAGRGLQLLFYSVGIGQISSEVPQNLSASRPQDRQFILSSKKLLLSDSGFYLCAWSFARSGNTIYFGEGSWLTVV.

In this sample, this clone turned up a few times. The V gene is TRBV28, the J gene TRBJ2-7; D might be TRBD1 (5 bases). There are 12 residues in the CDR3. Germline V gene lookup returns CDR1 MDHEN and CDR2 SYDVKM. V lost 3 bases and J 3 bases, leaving 6 bases between the germline ends. CDR3 sequence reads: CASSFQGYEQYF. The CDR3 region has the DNA TGTGCCAGCAGTTTCCAGGGCTACGAGCAGTACTTC. Full variable domain (missing parts from reference TRBV28 and TRBJ2-7): DVKVTQSSRYLVKRTGEKVFLECVQDMDHENMFWYRQDPGLGLRLIYFSYDVKMKEKGDIPEGYSVSREKKERFSLILESASTNQTSMYLCASSFQGYEQYFGPGTRLTVT.

This chain links TRBV5-6 with TRBJ2-3; TRBD1 agrees at 10 bases. Germline assignment: CDR1 SGHDT and CDR2 YYEEEE. This CDR3 has 15 amino acids. V lost 4 bases to trimming and J lost 2 bases; unmatched junction nucleotides: 4. DNA for the CDR3: TGTGCCAGCAGCCTTCGACAGGGGGCCACAGATACGCAGTATTTT. Amino acids: CASSLRQGATDTQYF.

This sequence joins TRBV30 and TRBJ2-2; D is uncertain. CDR1 and CDR2 (germline): GTSNPN, SVGIG (reference sequence). This CDR3 spans 11 amino acids. V was shortened by 3 bases and J by 8 bases, with 7 bases between the two germline ends. CDR3 nucleotide sequence: TGTGCCTGGAGGACCCTTGGGGAGCTGTTTTTT. Translated, it gives CAWRTLGELFF.

V is TRBV11-2 and J is TRBJ2-1; D is possibly TRBD1 (5 bases). The germline V gene encodes CDR1 SGHAT and CDR2 FQNNGV. V shed 4 bases and J shed 0 bases, with 16 bases lying between them. The CDR3 length is 17 residues. The CDR3 sequence: CASSSRNRLGSYNEQFF. DNA for the CDR3: TGTGCCAGCAGCTCCCGAAACAGGCTAGGCTCCTACAATGAGCAGTTCTTC. The whole variable domain, remainder taken from reference TRBV11-2 and TRBJ2-1, is EAGVAQSPRYKIIEKRQSVAFWCNPISGHATLYWYQQILGQGPKLLIQFQNNGVVDDSQLPKDRFSAERLKGVDSTLKIQPAKLEDSAVYLCASSSRNRLGSYNEQFFGPGTRLTVL.

This chain uses TRBV29-1 with TRBJ2-1, with D tentatively TRBD2 (7 bases). Germline values: CDR1 SQVTM, CDR2 ANQGSEA. The CDR3 is 13 residues long. Deletions cut 6 bases from V and 6 bases from J, with 15 bases between. CDR3 protein: CSVLGGASNEQFF. The CDR3 DNA reads TGCAGCGTACTTGGGGGGGCTTCCAATGAGCAGTTCTTC.

The gene calls are TRBV30 and TRBJ1-1, with TRBD1 as a possible D gene (6 bases). CDR1 and CDR2 (germline): GTSNPN, SVGIG (reference sequence). Deletions cut 8 bases from V and 4 bases from J, with 14 bases between. CDR3 length: 12 residues. CDR3 DNA: TGTGCCCGTAAGGGGGTAGGCACTGAAGCTTTCTTT. Translated: CARKGVGTEAFF.

V usage is TRBV7-2 and J usage is TRBJ2-3; D remains ambiguous. V dropped 1 base and J dropped 4 bases, with 12 bases sitting between them. The CDR3 has 15 residues. Germline CDR1 and CDR2: SGHTA and FQGNSA. The chain's CDR3 is CASSLGVVMADTQYF. CDR3 nucleotides: TGTGCCAGCAGCTTAGGGGTAGTTATGGCAGATACGCAGTATTTT.

This chain uses TRBV29-1 with TRBJ1-2, with D tentatively TRBD1 (5 bases). CDR3 size: 14 residues. Between the trimmed V and J ends, which lost 0 bases and 8 bases, there was a span of 16 bases. CDR1 and CDR2 (germline): SQVTM, ANQGSEA. The CDR3 nucleotides read TGCAGCGTTGAAGATCCGGGCAGGGTAACGGGCTACACCTTC. It codes for CSVEDPGRVTGYTF.

In its sample, this clone was seen a few times. The chain couples TRBV5-6 to TRBJ2-3, with D perhaps TRBD2 (6 bases). Germline V lookup: CDR1 SGHDT, CDR2 YYEEEE. The CDR3 spans 15 residues. Trimming shortened V by 1 base and J by 6 bases, and 15 bases separated the two germline ends. CDR3 in DNA: TGTGCCAGCAGCTTGCCGGCTAGCGTAACGGATACGCAGTATTTT. Its translation is CASSLPASVTDTQYF.

The chain is built from TRBV5-6 and TRBJ1-1, with a tentative D call TRBD1 (5 bases). Between the trimmed V and J ends, which lost 2 bases and 11 bases, there was a span of 10 bases. The CDR3 is made up of 11 amino acids. Germline V gene data show CDR1 as SGHDT and CDR2 as YYEEEE. In DNA, the CDR3 is TGTGCCAGCAGCTTCCGGGACGGGGCTTTCTTT. This gives the protein CASSFRDGAFF. The variable domain in full, completed from reference TRBV5-6 and TRBJ1-1, reads DAGVTQSPTHLIKTRGQQVTLRCSPKSGHDTVSWYQQALGQGPQFIFQYYEEEERQRGNFPDRFSGHQFPNYSSELNVNALLLGDSALYLCASSFRDGAFFGQGTRLTVV.

The chain uses TRBV9 and TRBJ2-1; tentative D call: TRBD1 (5 bases). Germline lookup yields CDR1 SGDLS and CDR2 YYNGEE. Deletions cut 4 bases from V and 4 bases from J, with 6 bases between. CDR3 length: 12 residues. The CDR3 nucleotides read TGTGCCAGCAGCCCAGGGTACAATGAGCAGTTCTTC. Protein sequence: CASSPGYNEQFF.